This T cell receptor beta chain was identified in a study of T cell responses to AZD1222 COVID-19 vaccine. General study points: Repertoires in all cases were sampled only once the peak T cell response had passed. Possibly, clonal diversity was underestimated; donors were largely white British and included more females.

TCRdb's copy holds only in-frame clones and misses some; the assay was immunoSEQ multiplex PCR. The sample shows 100,000 to 150,000 clones, approximately 91% of them seen only once. As regards this clone: Its antigen is still unknown.

Germline assignment: CDR1 ENHRY and CDR2 SYGVKD. The CDR3 length is 14 residues. Trimming pared 5 bases from V and 2 bases from J, leaving 13 bases between. The rearrangement uses TRBV10-3 and TRBJ2-7; D call uncertain. Material: peripheral blood, obtained 28 days after the second AZD1222 dose. The sequence was collected from an adult who received the AZD1222 COVID-19 vaccine. The chain's CDR3 is CAISTEMGAYEQYF. CDR3 coding DNA: TGTGCCATCAGTACTGAAATGGGCGCCTACGAGCAGTACTTC.